The rows below give T cell receptor beta chains drawn from one sample of a study of blood T cell repertoires in COVID-19. Profiled with immunoSEQ multiplex PCR; TCRdb holds only in-frame clones, not every one. The data contain 250,000 to 400,000 clones, about nine tenths of them singletons. Sequenced material: peripheral blood. Receptors were obtained from a woman in her twenties or thirties with COVID-19, enrolled during active disease. Each CDR3 is given with its conserved first and last residue. The order of the fields is J gene, D gene, V gene, clone size, CDR3 DNA, CDR3 protein. A D gene is named only where the DNA matches it firmly. Only part of the rows carry a size: once, few, many, or a class if the clone is expanded.

j_gene: TRBJ2-1
d_gene: NA
v_gene: TRBV28
abundance: NA
CDR3nt: TGTGCCAGCACCACGAAGGGGCTGTACAATGAGCAGTTCTTC
CDR3aa: CASTTKGLYNEQFF

j_gene: TRBJ2-5
d_gene: TRBD2
v_gene: TRBV24-1
abundance: NA
CDR3nt: TGTGCCACCAGTGTGGCTAGCGGGAGGACCCAAGAGACCCAGTACTTC
CDR3aa: CATSVASGRTQETQYF

j_gene: TRBJ2-7
d_gene: NA
v_gene: TRBV30
abundance: NA
CDR3nt: TGTGCCTGGAGTTGGCTAGCGCGAGGCGACGAGCAGTACTTC
CDR3aa: CAWSWLARGDEQYF

j_gene: TRBJ1-4
d_gene: TRBD1
v_gene: TRBV5-1
abundance: NA
CDR3nt: TGCGCCAGCAGCGACCGACAGGGTGGGGAAAAACTGTTTTTT
CDR3aa: CASSDRQGGEKLFF

j_gene: TRBJ2-2
d_gene: TRBD2
v_gene: TRBV27
abundance: NA
CDR3nt: TGTGCCAGCAGTCCCATCTGGGGGGGAGTCACCGGGGAGCTGTTTTTT
CDR3aa: CASSPIWGGVTGELFF

j_gene: TRBJ2-7
d_gene: NA
v_gene: TRBV29-1
abundance: NA
CDR3nt: TGCAGCGCCGTGGGTGACCCACTATACGAGCAGTACTTC
CDR3aa: CSAVGDPLYEQYF

j_gene: TRBJ1-4
d_gene: NA
v_gene: TRBV5-5
abundance: NA
CDR3nt: TGTGCCAGCAGCTTCCAGGGTTCGACTAATGAAAAACTGTTTTTT
CDR3aa: CASSFQGSTNEKLFF

j_gene: TRBJ1-4
d_gene: NA
v_gene: TRBV7-9
abundance: NA
CDR3nt: TGTGCCAGCAGCCCCGCCGGGGGAGGGGCAAGGGAAAAACTGTTTTTT
CDR3aa: CASSPAGGGAREKLFF

j_gene: TRBJ1-3
d_gene: NA
v_gene: TRBV27
abundance: few
CDR3nt: TGTGCCAGTTGGGGAGGGAGGAGCTCTGGAAACACCATATATTTT
CDR3aa: CASWGGRSSGNTIYF

j_gene: TRBJ2-7
d_gene: NA
v_gene: TRBV6-5
abundance: NA
CDR3nt: TGTGCCAGCAGCCCCGAAAGCCCGGCCTACGAGCAGTACTTC
CDR3aa: CASSPESPAYEQYF

j_gene: TRBJ1-2
d_gene: TRBD1
v_gene: TRBV6-5
abundance: NA
CDR3nt: TGTGCCAGCATGGACAGGGGCGATGGGAACTATGGCTACACCTTC
CDR3aa: CASMDRGDGNYGYTF

j_gene: TRBJ2-7
d_gene: NA
v_gene: TRBV5-1
abundance: few
CDR3nt: TGCGCCAGCACCCCGGGGTGGGGCTCCTACGAGCAGTACTTC
CDR3aa: CASTPGWGSYEQYF

j_gene: TRBJ1-3
d_gene: NA
v_gene: TRBV7-9
abundance: NA
CDR3nt: TGTGCCAGCAGCATAGCCTCCGGAAACACCATATATTTT
CDR3aa: CASSIASGNTIYF

j_gene: TRBJ2-3
d_gene: NA
v_gene: TRBV7-2
abundance: NA
CDR3nt: TGTGCCAGCAGCTCGTACTCCACAGATACGCAGTATTTT
CDR3aa: CASSSYSTDTQYF

j_gene: TRBJ2-7
d_gene: NA
v_gene: TRBV6-6
abundance: many
CDR3nt: TGTGCCAGCAGTTACTCGACAGACGGGTACGAGCAGTACTTC
CDR3aa: CASSYSTDGYEQYF

j_gene: TRBJ2-7
d_gene: NA
v_gene: TRBV12-5
abundance: NA
CDR3nt: TGTGCTAGTGGTTTGGACCCGGGACATAGCTCCTACGAGCAGTACTTC
CDR3aa: CASGLDPGHSSYEQYF

j_gene: TRBJ1-1
d_gene: TRBD1
v_gene: TRBV28
abundance: NA
CDR3nt: TGTGCCAGCAGTCAACAGGGGATGGACACTGAAGCTTTCTTT
CDR3aa: CASSQQGMDTEAFF

j_gene: TRBJ2-2
d_gene: NA
v_gene: TRBV3-1/TRBV3-2
abundance: NA
CDR3nt: TGTGCCAGCAGTCCTCCCCCAGGGGTAGACACCGGGGAGCTGTTTTTT
CDR3aa: CASSPPPGVDTGELFF

j_gene: TRBJ1-1
d_gene: NA
v_gene: TRBV2
abundance: NA
CDR3nt: TGTGCCAGCAGTGAAGATCAGGGGACTGAAGCTTTCTTT
CDR3aa: CASSEDQGTEAFF

j_gene: TRBJ1-5
d_gene: NA
v_gene: TRBV19
abundance: NA
CDR3nt: TGTGCCAGTAGTATGGGTGGCCAGTACTATAGCAATCAGCCCCAGCATTTT
CDR3aa: CASSMGGQYYSNQPQHF

j_gene: TRBJ2-2
d_gene: TRBD2
v_gene: TRBV7-6
abundance: NA
CDR3nt: TGTGCCAGCAGCCTGCTTGCGGGAGTAAACACCGGGGAGCTGTTTTTT
CDR3aa: CASSLLAGVNTGELFF

j_gene: TRBJ2-7
d_gene: NA
v_gene: TRBV5-1
abundance: NA
CDR3nt: TGCGCCAGCAGCTTGTCGTCAGAACCCTACGAGCAGTACTTC
CDR3aa: CASSLSSEPYEQYF

j_gene: TRBJ2-7
d_gene: TRBD1
v_gene: TRBV6-1
abundance: NA
CDR3nt: TGTGCCAGCAGTGATGCCGGGACAGGGGGTCGCGAGCAGTACTTC
CDR3aa: CASSDAGTGGREQYF

j_gene: TRBJ2-1
d_gene: TRBD2
v_gene: TRBV11-2
abundance: NA
CDR3nt: TGTGCTACACGCGGACTAGCGGGTCCCAATGAGCAGTTCTTC
CDR3aa: CATRGLAGPNEQFF

j_gene: TRBJ1-2
d_gene: TRBD1
v_gene: TRBV19
abundance: NA
CDR3nt: TGTGCCAGTAAAGTAGGACAGGGCCGCGCCACCTATGGCTACACCTTC
CDR3aa: CASKVGQGRATYGYTF

j_gene: TRBJ1-4
d_gene: NA
v_gene: TRBV15
abundance: NA
CDR3nt: TGTGCCACCAGCAGAGACAGGGTACACAATGAAAAACTGTTTTTT
CDR3aa: CATSRDRVHNEKLFF

j_gene: TRBJ2-7
d_gene: NA
v_gene: TRBV7-6
abundance: NA
CDR3nt: TGTGCCAGCAGCTTAGAGGTAGGGAGCCTCAGCTCCTACGAGCAGTACTTC
CDR3aa: CASSLEVGSLSSYEQYF

j_gene: TRBJ2-3
d_gene: NA
v_gene: TRBV3-1/TRBV3-2
abundance: NA
CDR3nt: TGTGCCAGCAGCCAAGATCGAGAACTGGTCCCTAGCACAGATACGCAGTATTTT
CDR3aa: CASSQDRELVPSTDTQYF

j_gene: TRBJ2-7
d_gene: NA
v_gene: TRBV28
abundance: NA
CDR3nt: TGTGCCAGCAGCCTAACGGACACTCTTTCCTACGAGCAGTACTTC
CDR3aa: CASSLTDTLSYEQYF

j_gene: TRBJ1-2
d_gene: NA
v_gene: TRBV30
abundance: NA
CDR3nt: TGTGCCTGGAGTGGGCCCCGGGGAGTTGGCTACACCTTC
CDR3aa: CAWSGPRGVGYTF

j_gene: TRBJ2-7
d_gene: NA
v_gene: TRBV5-1
abundance: NA
CDR3nt: TGCGCCAGCAGCTTGACCCCGGAGAACTCCTACGAGCAGTACTTC
CDR3aa: CASSLTPENSYEQYF

j_gene: TRBJ2-2
d_gene: NA
v_gene: TRBV29-1
abundance: once
CDR3nt: TGCAGCGCAGTCCATGGTCCAGGGGAAACCGGGGAGCTGTTTTTT
CDR3aa: CSAVHGPGETGELFF

j_gene: TRBJ1-2
d_gene: NA
v_gene: TRBV18
abundance: NA
CDR3nt: TGTGCCAGCTCACCGGAACAGTCGGGGGGCTACACCTTC
CDR3aa: CASSPEQSGGYTF

j_gene: TRBJ2-5
d_gene: NA
v_gene: TRBV2
abundance: NA
CDR3nt: TGTGCCAGCACGCGCCAAGAGACCCAGTACTTC
CDR3aa: CASTRQETQYF

j_gene: TRBJ2-7
d_gene: TRBD2
v_gene: TRBV6-1
abundance: NA
CDR3nt: TGTGCCAGCAGTGAGGGACTAGCGGGAGCCTACGAGCAGTACTTC
CDR3aa: CASSEGLAGAYEQYF

j_gene: TRBJ2-5
d_gene: NA
v_gene: TRBV16
abundance: NA
CDR3nt: TGTGCCAGCAGCGATAGAGGTAGCCCCGAGGAGACCCAGTACTTC
CDR3aa: CASSDRGSPEETQYF

j_gene: TRBJ2-1
d_gene: TRBD2
v_gene: TRBV9
abundance: NA
CDR3nt: TGTGCCAGCAGCGTAGATAGCGGGAGAGGCGGTGAGCAGTTCTTC
CDR3aa: CASSVDSGRGGEQFF

j_gene: TRBJ1-1
d_gene: NA
v_gene: TRBV7-2
abundance: NA
CDR3nt: TGTGCCAGCAGCGTGGGCCAGAACACTGAAGCTTTCTTT
CDR3aa: CASSVGQNTEAFF

j_gene: TRBJ2-1
d_gene: TRBD1
v_gene: TRBV19
abundance: NA
CDR3nt: TGTGCCAGCGGACAGGGAAACAATGAGCAGTTCTTC
CDR3aa: CASGQGNNEQFF

j_gene: TRBJ2-1
d_gene: TRBD1
v_gene: TRBV19
abundance: NA
CDR3nt: TGTGCCAGTAGTAGCAGGGGGATCTCCTACAATGAGCAGTTCTTC
CDR3aa: CASSSRGISYNEQFF

j_gene: TRBJ1-1
d_gene: TRBD1
v_gene: TRBV25-1
abundance: NA
CDR3nt: TGTGCCAGCAGTGATCCCGGACAGGGGATGAACACTGAAGCTTTCTTT
CDR3aa: CASSDPGQGMNTEAFF

j_gene: TRBJ1-1
d_gene: TRBD1
v_gene: TRBV11-2
abundance: NA
CDR3nt: TGTGCCAGCAGCTTGGGGACAGGGGGCAGAGGTGAAGCTTTCTTT
CDR3aa: CASSLGTGGRGEAFF

j_gene: TRBJ2-1
d_gene: TRBD2
v_gene: TRBV4-1
abundance: NA
CDR3nt: TGCGCCAGCAGCCAAGAGCGGACTAGCGGGAGGGATGAGCAGTTCTTC
CDR3aa: CASSQERTSGRDEQFF

j_gene: TRBJ1-2
d_gene: NA
v_gene: TRBV2
abundance: once
CDR3nt: TGTGCCAGCAGGGCGGACCAACCTGACAGACGTTCCTTCTATGGCTACACCTTC
CDR3aa: CASRADQPDRRSFYGYTF

j_gene: TRBJ1-1
d_gene: TRBD1
v_gene: TRBV29-1
abundance: once
CDR3nt: TGCAGCGTCCGCCACGGGACAGGGGGCCTTGAAGCTTTCTTT
CDR3aa: CSVRHGTGGLEAFF

j_gene: TRBJ1-2
d_gene: NA
v_gene: TRBV4-1
abundance: NA
CDR3nt: TGCGCCAGCAGCCAAGCAGGGTTTGATGGCTACACCTTC
CDR3aa: CASSQAGFDGYTF

j_gene: TRBJ2-3
d_gene: TRBD1
v_gene: TRBV7-8
abundance: NA
CDR3nt: TGTGCCAGCAGCTTGACAGGGGACACAGATACGCAGTATTTT
CDR3aa: CASSLTGDTDTQYF

j_gene: TRBJ1-1
d_gene: NA
v_gene: TRBV5-4
abundance: once
CDR3nt: TGTGCCAGCAGCTTACCCGACAGGAACACTGAAGCTTTCTTT
CDR3aa: CASSLPDRNTEAFF

j_gene: TRBJ2-7
d_gene: TRBD2
v_gene: TRBV27
abundance: once
CDR3nt: TGTGCCAGCAGTCGGGGGACTAACGAGCAGTACTTC
CDR3aa: CASSRGTNEQYF

j_gene: TRBJ2-3
d_gene: TRBD2
v_gene: TRBV9
abundance: NA
CDR3nt: TGTGCCAGCAGCGCAAAGTTAGCGGGATCATACGATACGCAGTATTTT
CDR3aa: CASSAKLAGSYDTQYF

j_gene: TRBJ1-1
d_gene: NA
v_gene: TRBV19
abundance: NA
CDR3nt: TGTGCCAGTAGGACGGACAGATTACTCACTGAAGCTTTCTTT
CDR3aa: CASRTDRLLTEAFF

j_gene: TRBJ1-3
d_gene: TRBD1
v_gene: TRBV5-4
abundance: NA
CDR3nt: TGTGCCAGCAGCCCCGGGACAGGAAACTCTGGAAACACCATATATTTT
CDR3aa: CASSPGTGNSGNTIYF

j_gene: TRBJ2-7
d_gene: TRBD2
v_gene: TRBV7-9
abundance: NA
CDR3nt: TGTGCCAGCAGCGCGGGGGGGTCCACCTACGAGCAGTACTTC
CDR3aa: CASSAGGSTYEQYF

j_gene: TRBJ2-2
d_gene: TRBD2
v_gene: TRBV5-6
abundance: NA
CDR3nt: TGTGCCAGCAGCTATGTAGCGGGAGGGTTTACCGGGGAGCTGTTTTTT
CDR3aa: CASSYVAGGFTGELFF

j_gene: TRBJ2-7
d_gene: TRBD2
v_gene: TRBV2
abundance: NA
CDR3nt: TGTGCCAGCAGTGAACGTCTAGCGGGCCGCTCCTACGAGCAGTACTTC
CDR3aa: CASSERLAGRSYEQYF

j_gene: TRBJ2-7
d_gene: TRBD2
v_gene: TRBV28
abundance: NA
CDR3nt: TGTGCCAGCAGATCCCCCGGGAGGGACGAGCAGTACTTC
CDR3aa: CASRSPGRDEQYF

j_gene: TRBJ2-1
d_gene: NA
v_gene: TRBV30
abundance: NA
CDR3nt: TGTGCCTGGAGTACGGGAGCCACGAGTGAGCAGTTCTTC
CDR3aa: CAWSTGATSEQFF